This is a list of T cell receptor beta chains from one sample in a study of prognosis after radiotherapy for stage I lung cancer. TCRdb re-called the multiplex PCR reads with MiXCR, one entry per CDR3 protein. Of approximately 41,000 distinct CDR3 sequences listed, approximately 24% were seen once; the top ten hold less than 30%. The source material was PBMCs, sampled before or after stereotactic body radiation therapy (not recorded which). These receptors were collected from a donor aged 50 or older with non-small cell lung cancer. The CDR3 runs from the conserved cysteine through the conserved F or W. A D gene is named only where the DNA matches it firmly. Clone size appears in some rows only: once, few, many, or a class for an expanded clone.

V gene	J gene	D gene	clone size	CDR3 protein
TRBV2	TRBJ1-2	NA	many	CASSEGRGYGYTF
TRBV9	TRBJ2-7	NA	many	CASSVVEGEQYF
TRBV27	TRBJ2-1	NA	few	CASSLSSYNEQFF
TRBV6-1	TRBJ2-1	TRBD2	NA	CASEYSGSSYNEQFF
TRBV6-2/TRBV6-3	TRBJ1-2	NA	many	CASSENYGYTF
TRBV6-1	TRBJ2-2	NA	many	CASSANTGELFF
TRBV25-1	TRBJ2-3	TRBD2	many	CASSEHQRGNTDTQYF
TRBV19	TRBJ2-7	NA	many	CASTYGQPPYEQYF
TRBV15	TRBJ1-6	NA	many	CATSSADSPLHF
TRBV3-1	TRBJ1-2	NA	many	CASSQGRGGYTF
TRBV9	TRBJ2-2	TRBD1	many	CASSGAGTGGTGELFF
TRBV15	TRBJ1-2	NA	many	CATSRDNREKATF
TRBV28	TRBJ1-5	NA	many	CASSHGTNLGNQPQHF
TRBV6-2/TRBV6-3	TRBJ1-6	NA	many	CASSWDPASSYNSPLHF
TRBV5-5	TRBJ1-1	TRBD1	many	CASSLEGQGNTEAFF
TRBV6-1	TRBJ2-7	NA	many	CASSERGRGRPHEQYF
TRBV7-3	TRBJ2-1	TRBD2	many	CASSLTAAGGNEQFF
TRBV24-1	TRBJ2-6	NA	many	CASSSNSGANVLTF
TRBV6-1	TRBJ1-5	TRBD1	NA	CASSARTGANTRQPQHF
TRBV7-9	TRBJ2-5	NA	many	CASSRTAQETQYF
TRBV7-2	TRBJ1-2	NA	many	CASSLAIAGLGGYTF
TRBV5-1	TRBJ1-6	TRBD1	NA	CASSLPLDRNLPLHF
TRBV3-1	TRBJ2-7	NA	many	CASSQEFGQRSEQYF
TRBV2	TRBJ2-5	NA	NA	CASSEGGRETKYF
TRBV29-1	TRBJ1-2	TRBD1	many	CSVRTGDGYTF
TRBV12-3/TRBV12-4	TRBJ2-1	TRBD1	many	CASSFLDRGTFF
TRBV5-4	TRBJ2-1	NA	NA	CASSSGGHGYNEQFF
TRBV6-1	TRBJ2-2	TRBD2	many	CASIKIGLAGGGTGELFF
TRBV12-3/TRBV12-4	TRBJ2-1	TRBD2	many	CASSQSHSGGAAAQFF
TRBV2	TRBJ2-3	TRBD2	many	CASSERLARTDTQYF
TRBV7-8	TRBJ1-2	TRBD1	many	CASSPRGTVYGYTF
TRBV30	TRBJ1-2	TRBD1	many	CAWSVPTGLSYGYTF
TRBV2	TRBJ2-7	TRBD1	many	CASKFTGTGLTEQYF
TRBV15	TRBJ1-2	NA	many	CATSRVITGHYGYTF
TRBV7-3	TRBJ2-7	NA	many	CASSYGSGDEQYF
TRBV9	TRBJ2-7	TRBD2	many	CASSAGTSGSSYEQYF
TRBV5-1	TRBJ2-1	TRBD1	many	CASSRDRESYNEQFF
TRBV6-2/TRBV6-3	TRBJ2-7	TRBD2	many	CASRERERSYEQYF
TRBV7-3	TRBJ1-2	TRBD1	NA	CASSPGTGYGYTF
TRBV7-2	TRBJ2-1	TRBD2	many	CASSLRRGSGGHEQFF
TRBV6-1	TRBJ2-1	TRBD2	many	CASSYYGGNEQFF
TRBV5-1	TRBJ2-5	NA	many	CASRETSSQETQYF
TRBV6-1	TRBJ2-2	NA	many	CASSDLGAGTGELFF
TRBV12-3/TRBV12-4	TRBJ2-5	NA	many	CASSLRGPETQYF
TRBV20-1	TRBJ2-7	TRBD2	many	CSADRTSGGAWTQYF
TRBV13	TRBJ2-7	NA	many	CASSLTGTGVYEQYF
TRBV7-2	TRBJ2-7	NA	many	CASSPPGGTYEQYF
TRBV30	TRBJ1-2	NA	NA	CADGEPNYGCTF
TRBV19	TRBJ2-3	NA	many	CASSIAGETTDTQYF
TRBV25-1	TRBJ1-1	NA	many	CASSELGVNTEAFF
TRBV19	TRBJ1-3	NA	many	CASTFQGSSGNTIYF
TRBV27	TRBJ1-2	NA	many	CASRSRRDTSNYGYTF
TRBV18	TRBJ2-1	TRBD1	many	CASSPPGQGVDNEQFF